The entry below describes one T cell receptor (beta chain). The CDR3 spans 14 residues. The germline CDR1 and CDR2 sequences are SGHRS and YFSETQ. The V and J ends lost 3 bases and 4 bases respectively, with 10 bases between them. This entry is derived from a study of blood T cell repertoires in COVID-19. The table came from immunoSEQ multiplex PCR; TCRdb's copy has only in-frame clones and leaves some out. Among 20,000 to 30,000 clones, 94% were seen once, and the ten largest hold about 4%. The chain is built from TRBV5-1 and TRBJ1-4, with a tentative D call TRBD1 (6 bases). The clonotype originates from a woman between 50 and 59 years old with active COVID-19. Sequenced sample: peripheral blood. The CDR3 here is CASSSGQNNEKLFF. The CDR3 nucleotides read TGCGCCAGCAGCTCGGGACAAAATAATGAAAAACTGTTTTTT.